This T cell receptor beta chain was identified during a study of blood T cell repertoires in COVID-19. Clones were read by immunoSEQ multiplex PCR, and TCRdb kept only the in-frame ones, dropping some. The table has about 120,000 clones, approximately 84% seen once. Per the germline V gene, CDR1 is SGDLS and CDR2 is YYNGEE. The CDR3 spans 14 residues. J was trimmed by 4 bases and V by 3 bases; bases with no gene match: 5. The TCR originated in an older man with active or convalescent COVID-19. The rearrangement links TRBV9 to TRBJ2-7, with 9 bases identical to TRBD1. The sequenced material came from peripheral blood. The CDR3 sequence: CASSADRGTYEQYF. The DNA for the CDR3 is TGTGCCAGCAGCGCAGACAGGGGGACTTACGAGCAGTACTTC.